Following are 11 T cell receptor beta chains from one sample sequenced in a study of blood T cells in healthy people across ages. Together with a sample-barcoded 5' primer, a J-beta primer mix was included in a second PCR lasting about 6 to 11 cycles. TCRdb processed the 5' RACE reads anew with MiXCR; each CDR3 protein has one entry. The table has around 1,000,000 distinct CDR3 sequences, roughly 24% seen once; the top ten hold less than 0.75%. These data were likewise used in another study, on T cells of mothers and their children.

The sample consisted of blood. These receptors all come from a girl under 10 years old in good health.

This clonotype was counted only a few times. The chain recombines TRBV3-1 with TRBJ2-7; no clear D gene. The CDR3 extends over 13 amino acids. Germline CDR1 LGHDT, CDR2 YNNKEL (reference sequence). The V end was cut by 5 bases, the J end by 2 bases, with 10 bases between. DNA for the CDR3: TGTGCCAGCAGCGTAACAGAGGCCTACGAGCAGTACTTC. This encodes CASSVTEAYEQYF.

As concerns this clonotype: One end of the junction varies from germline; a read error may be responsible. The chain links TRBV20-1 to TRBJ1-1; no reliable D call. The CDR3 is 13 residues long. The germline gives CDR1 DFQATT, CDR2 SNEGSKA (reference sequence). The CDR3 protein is CSARQDPNTEASF. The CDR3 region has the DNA TGCAGTGCTAGACAGGACCCGAACACTGAAGCTTCCTTT.

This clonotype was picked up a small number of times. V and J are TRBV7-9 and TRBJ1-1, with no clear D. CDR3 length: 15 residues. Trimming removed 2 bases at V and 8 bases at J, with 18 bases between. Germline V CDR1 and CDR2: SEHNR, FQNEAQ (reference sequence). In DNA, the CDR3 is TGTGCCAGCAGCTTACCTACCTCCGCAGTTTGGGAAGCTTTCTTT. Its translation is CASSLPTSAVWEAFF.

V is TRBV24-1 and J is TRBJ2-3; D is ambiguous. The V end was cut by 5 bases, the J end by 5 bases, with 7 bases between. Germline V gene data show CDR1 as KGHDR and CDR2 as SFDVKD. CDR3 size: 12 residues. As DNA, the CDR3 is TGTGCCACCAGTGGGTTCAAAGATACGCAGTATTTT. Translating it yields CATSGFKDTQYF.

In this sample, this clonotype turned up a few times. CDR3 protein: CARRRGNDSPLHF. The CDR3 DNA reads as TGTGCCCGCCGGCGGGGGAATGATTCACCCCTCCACTTT. The rearrangement links TRBV25-1 to TRBJ1-6, with a possible D match to TRBD1 (5 bases). Trimming took off 11 bases at V and 8 bases at J, with 16 bases between the two ends. CDR3 length equals 13 residues. The germline V gene has CDR1 MGHDK and CDR2 SYGVNS. The full variable domain, completed using reference TRBV25-1 and TRBJ1-6, is EADIYQTPRYLVIGTGKKITLECSQTMGHDKMYWYQQDPGMELHLIHYSYGVNSTEKGDLSSESTVSRIRTEHFPLTLESARPSHTSQYLCARRRGNDSPLHFGNGTRLTVT.

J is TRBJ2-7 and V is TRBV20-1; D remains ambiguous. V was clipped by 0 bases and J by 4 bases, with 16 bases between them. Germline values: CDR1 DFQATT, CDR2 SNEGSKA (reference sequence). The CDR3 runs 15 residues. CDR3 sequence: CSARDLRLPSYEQYF. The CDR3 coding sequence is TGCAGTGCTAGAGACCTGAGACTCCCCTCATACGAGCAGTACTTC.

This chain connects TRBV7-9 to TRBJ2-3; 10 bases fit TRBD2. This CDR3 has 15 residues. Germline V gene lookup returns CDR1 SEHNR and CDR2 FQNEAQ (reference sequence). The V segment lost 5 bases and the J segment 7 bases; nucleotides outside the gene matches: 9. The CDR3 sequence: CASSVDKREGYTQYF. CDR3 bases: TGTGCCAGCAGCGTCGATAAGCGGGAGGGCTATACGCAGTATTTT.

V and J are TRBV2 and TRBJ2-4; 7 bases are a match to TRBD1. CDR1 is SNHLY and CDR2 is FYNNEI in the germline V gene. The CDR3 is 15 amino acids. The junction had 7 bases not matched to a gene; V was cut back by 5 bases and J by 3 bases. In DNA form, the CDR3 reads TGTGCCAGCAGTTCCGACAGGGTGGACAAAAACATTCAGTACTTC. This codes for CASSSDRVDKNIQYF.

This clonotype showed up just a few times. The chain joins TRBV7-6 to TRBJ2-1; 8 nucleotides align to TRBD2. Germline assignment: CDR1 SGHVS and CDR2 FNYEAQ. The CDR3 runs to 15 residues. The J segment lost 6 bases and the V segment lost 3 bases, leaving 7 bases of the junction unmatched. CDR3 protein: CASSLSRTSSNEQFF. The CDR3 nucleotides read TGTGCCAGCAGCTTGTCTAGGACTAGCAGCAATGAGCAGTTCTTC.

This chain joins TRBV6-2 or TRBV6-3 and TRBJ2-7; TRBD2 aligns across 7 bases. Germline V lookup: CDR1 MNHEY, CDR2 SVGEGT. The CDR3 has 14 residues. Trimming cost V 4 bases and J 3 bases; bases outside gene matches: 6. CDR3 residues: CASSSSGPLYEQYF. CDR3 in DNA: TGTGCCAGCAGTTCTAGCGGCCCCCTCTACGAGCAGTACTTC.

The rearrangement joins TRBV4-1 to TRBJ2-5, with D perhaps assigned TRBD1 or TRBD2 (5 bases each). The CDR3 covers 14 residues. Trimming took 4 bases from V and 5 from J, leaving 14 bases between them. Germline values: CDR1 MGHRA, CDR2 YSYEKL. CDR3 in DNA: TGCGCCAGCAGCCCCATGAGGGGAGAGGAGACCCAGTACTTC. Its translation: CASSPMRGEETQYF.